What follows is one TCR beta chain and its context. This CDR3 spans 15 amino acids. Trimming stripped 6 bases from V and 3 bases from J, with 15 bases between. Germline loops: CDR1 LNHDA, CDR2 SQIVND (reference sequence). This sample was included in a study of cytomegalovirus exposure and HLA in healthy donors. The PCR was carried out with 60 Vbeta primers and 13 Jbeta primers. Sequencing used immunoSEQ multiplex PCR; TCRdb keeps in-frame clones, though not all of them. The table lists 85,000 to 100,000 clones, about four fifths of them singletons. The source of this sequence is a human donor in good health. This chain connects TRBV19 to TRBJ2-1, with a weak D call TRBD1 (6 bases). The sample comprised PBMCs. For the CDR3, the DNA is TGTGCCAGTAGCTCGACAGGACCTTTCTACAATGAGCAGTTCTTC. Its translation is CASSSTGPFYNEQFF.